This TCR beta chain was profiled in a study of T cells in Graves' hyperthyroidism and ophthalmopathy. Findings and limits, study-wide: Blood held most thyroid clonotypes expanded above 0.001 frequency.

The CDR3 regions of TCR beta were amplified from RNA transcripts. Carried out on the TCR CDR3, a first-round RT-PCR used the HTBI primer set. Each CDR3 protein gets one entry after TCRdb re-called the multiplex PCR reads with MiXCR. The sample lists fewer than 600,000 distinct CDR3 sequences, less than 15% occurring once. The CDR3 contains 14 residues. Between the trimmed V and J ends, which lost 6 bases and 3 bases, there was a span of 15 bases. Notes on this clonotype: Its target is unknown.

The genes are TRBV12-3 or TRBV12-4 and TRBJ2-7, with D possibly matching TRBD1 (6 bases). Sequencing was carried out using blood. This receptor was obtained from a woman in her thirties or forties with Graves' hyperthyroidism. The CDR3: CASRIGRGDYEQYF. CDR3 bases: TGTGCCAGCAGAATCGGCAGGGGAGACTACGAGCAGTACTTC.